The next 27 T cell receptor beta chains were all read from a single sample in a study of blood T cell repertoires in COVID-19. TCRdb's table, derived via immunoSEQ multiplex PCR, lists solely in-frame clones and lacks some. This sample has about 140,000 clones, with around 81% found just once. The material sequenced was peripheral blood. These receptors all come from a human donor in a cohort sampled during active COVID-19.

The CDR3 coding sequence is TGTGCCAGCAGCCCTCCCGGGACAGGGGCTCTCGAGCAGTACTTC. The encoded protein is CASSPPGTGALEQYF. V gene TRBV28 combines with J gene TRBJ2-7; the match to TRBD1 covers 10 bases. The V gene's germline CDR1 is MDHEN and CDR2 SYDVKM. J gave up 6 bases and V 6 bases, and 11 bases lay outside the gene matches. The CDR3 has 15 residues.

V gene TRBV2 combines with J gene TRBJ1-5; 7 positions match TRBD1. CDR3 length equals 14 residues. V lost 5 bases to trimming and J lost 4 bases; unmatched junction nucleotides: 5. Germline CDR1 and CDR2: SNHLY and FYNNEI. CDR3 nucleotide sequence: TGTGCCAGCAGTCCCGGACAGGCAAATCAGCCCCAGCATTTT. It yields the protein CASSPGQANQPQHF.

The V gene is TRBV7-8, the J gene TRBJ2-7; D gene ambiguous. Germline V gene lookup returns CDR1 SGHVS and CDR2 FQNEAQ. Trimming stripped 1 base from V and 3 bases from J, with 7 bases between. This CDR3 is built from 13 residues. The CDR3 sequence: CASSLGPNYEQYF. CDR3 sequence (DNA): TGTGCCAGCAGCTTAGGTCCCAACTACGAGCAGTACTTC.

This clone appeared a few times. V gene TRBV2 combines with J gene TRBJ2-1; D is possibly TRBD2 (6 bases). The V end lost 7 bases, the J end lost 9 bases, and 16 bases lay between the germline ends. Germline V gene data show CDR1 as SNHLY and CDR2 as FYNNEI. The CDR3 length is 13 residues. The CDR3 sequence: CASKGPRGGEQFF. The CDR3, as DNA: TGTGCCAGCAAGGGTCCAAGGGGAGGTGAGCAGTTCTTC.

This rearrangement joins TRBV28 to TRBJ2-7; D not certain. Per the germline V gene, CDR1 is MDHEN and CDR2 is SYDVKM. This CDR3 is built from 12 residues. V lost 1 base, J lost 4 bases, and 5 bases lay in between. CDR3 coding DNA: TGTGCCAGCAGTTTATACATATACGAGCAGTACTTC. It yields the protein CASSLYIYEQYF.

V gene TRBV5-1 combines with J gene TRBJ1-2; D call uncertain. Germline V CDR1 and CDR2: SGHRS, YFSETQ. This CDR3 spans 15 amino acids. V was pared by 0 bases and J by 3 bases, with 12 bases between. The CDR3 protein is CASSLEGGSYYGYTF. The CDR3 DNA reads TGCGCCAGCAGCTTGGAAGGAGGGAGCTACTATGGCTACACCTTC.

This clone was seen once. Here the CDR3 DNA reads TGTGCCAGCAGCCAGGCCCTCGACGGGACAAACTACGAGCAGTACTTC. Its protein is CASSQALDGTNYEQYF. The chain has TRBV3-1 (or the pseudogene TRBV3-2) and TRBJ2-7; tentatively, D is TRBD1 (6 bases). Germline V CDR1 and CDR2: LGHDT, YNNKEL (reference sequence). CDR3 length equals 16 residues. Between the trimmed V and J ends, which lost 3 bases and 3 bases, there was a span of 18 bases.

The count of this clone is one. This chain connects TRBV9 to TRBJ2-1; D may be TRBD1 (6 bases). Trimming removed 4 bases at V and 3 bases at J, with 20 bases between. The germline V gene has CDR1 SGDLS and CDR2 YYNGEE. The length of the CDR3 is 17 residues. The CDR3 sequence: CASSPAGQHRNYNEQFF. The CDR3 DNA is TGTGCCAGCAGCCCTGCCGGACAGCACCGCAACTACAATGAGCAGTTCTTC.

The J gene is TRBJ1-4, the V gene TRBV5-1; tentatively, D is TRBD1 (5 bases). The CDR3 covers 16 residues. Germline values: CDR1 SGHRS, CDR2 YFSETQ. Deletions cut 0 bases from V and 5 bases from J, with 14 bases between. The CDR3 reads CASSLAGTGRNEKLFF. The CDR3 region has the DNA TGCGCCAGCAGCTTGGCCGGCACAGGCCGGAATGAAAAACTGTTTTTT.

CDR3 DNA: TGTGCCAGGGGATTACAATCCGGGACAGTGGCCGCTTACTACGAGCAGTACTTC. This gives the protein CARGLQSGTVAAYYEQYF. The V call is TRBV21-1, the J call TRBJ2-7; whether TRBD1, the table's D call, matches the DNA was not checked. TRBV21-1 counts as a pseudogene. The CDR3 runs 18 residues.

Worth noting for this clone: Other DNA sequences in the same sample also yield this CDR3. The rearrangement links TRBV28 to TRBJ2-1; TRBD2 aligns across 7 bases. Germline assignment: CDR1 MDHEN and CDR2 SYDVKM. Trimming removed 2 bases from V and 0 bases from J; junction bases left unmatched: 1. The CDR3 has 15 residues. CDR3 sequence: CASSLGGSSYNEQFF. The CDR3 DNA reads TGTGCCAGCAGTTTAGGCGGGAGCTCCTACAATGAGCAGTTCTTC.

The J gene is TRBJ1-3, the V gene TRBV4-2; D is possibly TRBD1 (6 bases). CDR1 is LGHNA, CDR2 YNFKEQ, per germline. V dropped 0 bases and J dropped 0 bases, with 12 bases sitting between them. The CDR3 runs 17 residues. The CDR3 here is CASSQDGTPNSGNTIYF. The CDR3 DNA reads as TGTGCCAGCAGCCAAGATGGGACACCAAACTCTGGAAACACCATATATTTT.

The rearrangement joins TRBV6-6 to TRBJ2-7; no clear D gene. The CDR3 has 13 residues. Trimming took 2 bases from V and 3 from J, leaving 8 bases between them. CDR1 and CDR2 from the germline V gene are MNHNY and SVGAGI (reference sequence). The CDR3 spells CASSYGPGYEQYF. In DNA form, the CDR3 reads TGTGCCAGCAGTTACGGGCCAGGCTACGAGCAGTACTTC.

The chain recombines TRBV29-1 with TRBJ2-5; TRBD1 agrees at 7 bases. The CDR3 runs 13 residues. In germline, CDR1 is SQVTM, CDR2 ANQGSEA. After removal of 8 bases from V and 5 bases from J, the junction contained 11 bases not matched to a gene. CDR3 protein: CSLNRQGDETQYF. CDR3 in DNA: TGCAGCTTAAACCGACAGGGTGATGAGACCCAGTACTTC.

The rearrangement links TRBV13 to TRBJ1-2; 8 bases map to TRBD1. Trimming removed 5 bases from V and 4 bases from J; junction bases left unmatched: 3. The CDR3 has 13 amino acids. Germline CDR1 is PRHDT and CDR2 is FYEKMQ (reference sequence). CDR3 region: CASSPGGFYGYTF. The CDR3 nucleotides read TGTGCCAGCAGCCCAGGGGGCTTCTATGGCTACACCTTC.

The V call is TRBV19, the J call TRBJ2-1, with 8 bases that match TRBD1. Germline trimming cut 4 bases from V and 9 bases from J; bases unmatched to any gene: 14. Looked up from germline, CDR1 is LNHDA and CDR2 is SQIVND (reference sequence). This CDR3 region has 16 residues. The CDR3 region has the DNA TGTGCCAGTAGTAAGACTCAAAGATCAGGGGGCAGTGAGCAGTTCTTC. Protein sequence: CASSKTQRSGGSEQFF.

The chain links TRBV19 to TRBJ1-1; 7 positions match TRBD1. CDR3 length equals 19 residues. J was trimmed by 0 bases and V by 6 bases; bases with no gene match: 19. Germline CDR1 reads LNHDA; CDR2 reads SQIVND (reference sequence). In nucleotides, the CDR3 is TGTGCCAGTAGCGTCCCGGGACAGAGACCACAGATCTTGAACACTGAAGCTTTCTTT. Protein product: CASSVPGQRPQILNTEAFF.

The genes are TRBV20-1 and TRBJ2-2, with unresolved D. CDR1 and CDR2 (germline): DFQATT, SNEGSKA (reference sequence). The V and J ends lost 8 bases and 5 bases respectively, with 9 bases between them. The CDR3 totals 11 residues. The CDR3 sequence is CSPERTGELFF. The CDR3 DNA reads as TGCAGTCCCGAGAGAACCGGGGAGCTGTTTTTT.

This chain joins TRBV11-3 and TRBJ2-7; 10 positions agree with TRBD2. Per the germline V gene, CDR1 is SGHNT and CDR2 is YENEEA. J was trimmed by 6 bases and V by 3 bases; bases with no gene match: 17. The CDR3 is 18 residues long. The CDR3: CASSFRPVLAGVFSEQYF. DNA for the CDR3: TGTGCCAGCAGCTTCCGGCCTGTCCTAGCGGGAGTTTTTAGCGAGCAGTACTTC. Variable domain in full (rest from reference TRBV11-3 and TRBJ2-7): EAGVVQSPRYKIIEKKQPVAFWCNPISGHNTLYWYLQNLGQGPELLIRYENEEAVDDSQLPKDRFSAERLKGVDSTLKIQPAELGDSAVYLCASSFRPVLAGVFSEQYFGPGTRLTVT.

The CDR3 protein is CASRGTASYEQYF. The DNA for the CDR3 is TGTGCCAGCAGGGGGACAGCCTCCTACGAGCAGTACTTC. The V gene is TRBV7-6, the J gene TRBJ2-7; 7 bases match TRBD1. From germline, CDR1 is SGHVS and CDR2 FNYEAQ. This CDR3 comprises 13 residues. The V gene end was trimmed by 6 bases and the J gene end by 0 bases; junction bases not matched to a gene: 2.

This clone came up many times. The V call is TRBV28, the J call TRBJ1-2; D may be TRBD1 (6 bases). Germline V gene sequence: CDR1 MDHEN, CDR2 SYDVKM. CDR3 size: 16 residues. With 8 bases removed from V and 7 bases from J, the gap between germline ends came to 26 bases. In DNA form, the CDR3 reads TGTGCCAGCGCACAAAGGGGTGGGGCCAGGGGAGTTGGCTACACCTTC. Amino acids: CASAQRGGARGVGYTF.

The chain uses TRBV28 and TRBJ1-6, with 9 bases fitting TRBD1. Germline lookup yields CDR1 MDHEN and CDR2 SYDVKM. The CDR3 is 14 amino acids. With 6 bases clipped from V and 6 bases from J, the junction kept 3 bases outside the gene matches. The CDR3 spells CASSQDRGNSPLHF. The DNA of the CDR3 is TGTGCCAGCAGCCAGGACAGGGGTAATTCACCCCTCCACTTT. The full variable domain, rest sourced from reference TRBV28 and TRBJ1-6, is DVKVTQSSRYLVKRTGEKVFLECVQDMDHENMFWYRQDPGLGLRLIYFSYDVKMKEKGDIPEGYSVSREKKERFSLILESASTNQTSMYLCASSQDRGNSPLHFGNGTRLTVT.

The sample holds one count of this clone. This chain uses TRBV11-3 with TRBJ2-2, with TRBD2 as a possible D gene (5 bases). V shed 5 bases and J shed 3 bases, with 13 bases lying between them. Germline lookup yields CDR1 SGHNT and CDR2 YENEEA. This CDR3 region has 15 residues. CDR3 in amino acids: CASSPAGPDTGELFF. As DNA, the CDR3 is TGTGCCAGCAGCCCGGCGGGTCCGGACACCGGGGAGCTGTTTTTT.

CDR3: CAISEGVEGSPLHF. CDR3 nucleotides: TGTGCCATCAGTGAGGGGGTAGAGGGATCACCCCTCCACTTT. The V and J genes are TRBV10-3 and TRBJ1-6; D gene ambiguous. Germline V lookup: CDR1 ENHRY, CDR2 SYGVKD. The germline V and J ends were trimmed by 2 bases and 10 bases, with 12 bases remaining between them. This CDR3 comprises 14 residues.

This chain links TRBV4-3 with TRBJ1-3, with TRBD1 identical over 7 bases. V trimming: 4 bases; J trimming: 2 bases; junction bases outside the gene matches: 2. In germline, CDR1 is LGHNA, CDR2 YSLEER. The CDR3 sequence is 14 residues long. CDR3 sequence: CASSRDSPGNTIYF. The CDR3 DNA sequence: TGCGCCAGCAGCCGGGACAGTCCTGGAAACACCATATATTTT.

The chain links TRBV20-1 to TRBJ1-2; the D is unclear. CDR1 is DFQATT and CDR2 is SNEGSKA in the germline V gene (reference sequence). Between the trimmed V and J ends, which lost 3 bases and 7 bases, there was a span of 18 bases. This CDR3 comprises 14 residues. This chain's CDR3 is CSASGVPGGLGYTF. For the CDR3, the DNA is TGCAGTGCTAGTGGCGTCCCGGGAGGGCTTGGCTACACCTTC.

The genes are TRBV4-1 and TRBJ1-1; D is uncertain. Germline values: CDR1 MGHRA, CDR2 YSYEKL. The CDR3 is 16 residues long. V was trimmed by 0 bases and J by 4 bases, leaving 15 bases between them. For the CDR3, the DNA is TGCGCCAGCAGCCAAGAGGGTCGAGGAATCTCCACTGAAGCTTTCTTT. Translating it yields CASSQEGRGISTEAFF.